The TCR beta chain described here comes from a study of blood T cells in healthy people across ages. All donors came from Russia, were Caucasian and healthy, and spanned ages roughly 6 to 95. Isolation recovered at least 6 million PBMCs from every sample. Primers used in a second PCR of roughly 7 to 11 cycles were a sample-barcoded 5' primer and a J-beta primer mix. Through a template-switch adaptor with 12 random nucleotides, each cDNA molecule received a tag. MiXCR was run by TCRdb on the 5' RACE reads, yielding one entry per CDR3 protein. This repertoire shows about 780,000 distinct CDR3 sequences, about 26% found once; its top ten account for about 3%. CDR3 length equals 16 residues. The V and J ends lost 4 bases and 3 bases respectively, with 16 bases between them. CDR1 and CDR2 (germline): MNHNY, SVGAGI (reference sequence). This clonotype was detected only a few times. These same records also appear under a second study, on T cells of mothers and their children. That report adds: Primer M1S, used in the second PCR, introduced sample barcodes and 2-4 random nucleotides.

The gene calls are TRBV6-6 and TRBJ1-5; D gene ambiguous. The specimen sequenced was blood. The TCR sequence derives from a boy younger than 18 in good health. The CDR3 sequence: CASSSGGWTVNQPQHF. CDR3 bases: TGTGCCAGCAGTTCGGGAGGTTGGACGGTCAATCAGCCCCAGCATTTT.